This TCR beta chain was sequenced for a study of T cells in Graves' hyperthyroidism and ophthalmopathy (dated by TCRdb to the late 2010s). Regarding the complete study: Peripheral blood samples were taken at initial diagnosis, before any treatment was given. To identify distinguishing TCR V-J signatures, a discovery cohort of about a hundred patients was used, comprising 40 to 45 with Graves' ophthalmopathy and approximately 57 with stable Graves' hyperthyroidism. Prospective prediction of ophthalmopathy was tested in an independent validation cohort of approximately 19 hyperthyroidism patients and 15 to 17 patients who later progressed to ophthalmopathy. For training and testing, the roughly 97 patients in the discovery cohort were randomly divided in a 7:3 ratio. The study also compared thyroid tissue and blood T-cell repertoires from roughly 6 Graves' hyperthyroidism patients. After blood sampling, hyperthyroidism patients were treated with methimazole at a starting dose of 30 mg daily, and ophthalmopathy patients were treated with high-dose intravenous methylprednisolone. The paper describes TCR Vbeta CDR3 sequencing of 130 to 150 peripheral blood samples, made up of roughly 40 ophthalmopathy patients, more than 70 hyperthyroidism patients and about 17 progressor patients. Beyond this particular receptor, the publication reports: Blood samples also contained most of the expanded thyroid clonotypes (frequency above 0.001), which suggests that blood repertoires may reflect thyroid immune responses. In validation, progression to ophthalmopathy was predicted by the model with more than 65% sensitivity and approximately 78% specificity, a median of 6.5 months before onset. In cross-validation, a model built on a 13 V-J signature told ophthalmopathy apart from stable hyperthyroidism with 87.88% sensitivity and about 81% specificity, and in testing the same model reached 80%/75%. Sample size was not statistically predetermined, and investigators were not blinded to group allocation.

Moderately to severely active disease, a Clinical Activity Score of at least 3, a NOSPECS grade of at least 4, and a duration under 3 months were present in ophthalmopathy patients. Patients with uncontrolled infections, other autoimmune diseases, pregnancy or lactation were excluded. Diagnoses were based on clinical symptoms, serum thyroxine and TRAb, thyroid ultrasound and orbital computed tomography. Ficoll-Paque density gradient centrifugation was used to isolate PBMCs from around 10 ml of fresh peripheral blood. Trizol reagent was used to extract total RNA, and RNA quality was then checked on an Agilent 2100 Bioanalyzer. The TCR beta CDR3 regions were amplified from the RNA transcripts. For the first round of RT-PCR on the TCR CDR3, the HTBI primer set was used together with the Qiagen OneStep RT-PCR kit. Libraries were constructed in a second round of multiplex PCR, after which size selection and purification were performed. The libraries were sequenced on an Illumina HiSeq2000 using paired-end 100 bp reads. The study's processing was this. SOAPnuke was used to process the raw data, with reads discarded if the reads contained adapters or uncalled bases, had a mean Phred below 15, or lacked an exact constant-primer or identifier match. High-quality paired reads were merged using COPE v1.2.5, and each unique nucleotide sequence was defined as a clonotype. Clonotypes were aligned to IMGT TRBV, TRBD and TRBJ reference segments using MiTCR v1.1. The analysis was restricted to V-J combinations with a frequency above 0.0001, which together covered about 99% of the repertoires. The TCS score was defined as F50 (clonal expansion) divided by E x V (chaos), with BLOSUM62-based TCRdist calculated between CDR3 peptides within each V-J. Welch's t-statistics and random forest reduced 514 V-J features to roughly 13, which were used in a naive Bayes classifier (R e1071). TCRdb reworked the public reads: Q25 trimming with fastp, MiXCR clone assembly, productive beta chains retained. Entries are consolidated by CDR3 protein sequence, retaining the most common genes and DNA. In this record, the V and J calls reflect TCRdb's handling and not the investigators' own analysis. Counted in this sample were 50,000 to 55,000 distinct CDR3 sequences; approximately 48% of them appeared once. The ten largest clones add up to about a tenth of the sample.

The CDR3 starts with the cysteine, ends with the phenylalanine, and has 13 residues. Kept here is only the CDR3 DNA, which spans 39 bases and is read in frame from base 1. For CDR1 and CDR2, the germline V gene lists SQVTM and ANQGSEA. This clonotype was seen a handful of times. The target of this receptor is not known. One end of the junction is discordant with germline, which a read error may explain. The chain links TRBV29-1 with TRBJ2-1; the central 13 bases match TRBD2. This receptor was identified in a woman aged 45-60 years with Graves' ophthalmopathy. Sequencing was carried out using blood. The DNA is TGCAGCGTCGGACTAGCGGGAGCGGATGGGCAGTCCTTC. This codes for CSVGLAGADGQSF.